The sequence of this T cell receptor (beta chain) was determined in a study of T cell responses to AZD1222 COVID-19 vaccine. Study results and limitations: The donors showed a predominance of white British ancestry and of females, with possible underestimation of clonal diversity. Close to half of all spike-specific TCRs reportedly target regions of the variants that are unmutated. Sampling captured repertoires only after the peak T cell response.

Second-dose intervals near 4 or 12 weeks were combined. A remark on this clone: Antigen unknown.

The CDR3 sequence is 13 residues long. The trim removed 9 bases at V and 2 bases at J, leaving 4 bases unmatched. Germline values: CDR1 LGHDT, CDR2 YNNKEL (reference sequence). TCRdb keeps only in-frame clones here, not all; method: immunoSEQ multiplex PCR. The repertoire holds over 110,000 clones, with almost 95% as singletons. The clonotype comes from an adult who received the AZD1222 COVID-19 vaccine. V usage is TRBV3-1 (or the pseudogene TRBV3-2) and J usage is TRBJ2-7; TRBD2 matches at 10 bases. The starting material was peripheral blood, obtained 28 days after the second AZD1222 dose. This CDR3 is CASQREGPYEQYF. The CDR3 nucleotides read TGTGCCAGTCAGCGGGAGGGCCCCTACGAGCAGTACTTC.